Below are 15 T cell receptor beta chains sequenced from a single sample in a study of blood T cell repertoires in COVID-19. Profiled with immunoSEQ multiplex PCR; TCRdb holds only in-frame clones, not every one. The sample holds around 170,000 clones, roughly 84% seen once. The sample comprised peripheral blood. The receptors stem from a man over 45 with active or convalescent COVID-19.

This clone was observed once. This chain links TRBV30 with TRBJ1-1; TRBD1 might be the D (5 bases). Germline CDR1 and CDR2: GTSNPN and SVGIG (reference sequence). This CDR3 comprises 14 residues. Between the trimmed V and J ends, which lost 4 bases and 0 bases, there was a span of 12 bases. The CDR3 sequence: CAWNVGGMNTEAFF. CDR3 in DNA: TGTGCCTGGAATGTCGGGGGAATGAACACTGAAGCTTTCTTT.

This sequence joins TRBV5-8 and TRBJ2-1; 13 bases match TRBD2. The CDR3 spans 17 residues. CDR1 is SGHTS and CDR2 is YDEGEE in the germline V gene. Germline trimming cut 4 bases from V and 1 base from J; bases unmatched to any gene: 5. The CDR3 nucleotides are TGTGCCAGCAGCCAAGAGACTAGCGGGAGGTCCTACAATGAGCAGTTCTTC. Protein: CASSQETSGRSYNEQFF.

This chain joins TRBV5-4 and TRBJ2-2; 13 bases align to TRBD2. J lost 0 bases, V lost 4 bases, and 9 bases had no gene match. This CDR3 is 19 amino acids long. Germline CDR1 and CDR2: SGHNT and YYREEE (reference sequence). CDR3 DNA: TGTGCCAGCAGCACCCGACTAGCGGGAGGAAGAACGAACACCGGGGAGCTGTTTTTT. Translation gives CASSTRLAGGRTNTGELFF.

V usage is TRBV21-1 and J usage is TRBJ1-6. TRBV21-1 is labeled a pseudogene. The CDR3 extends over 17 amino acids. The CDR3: CASSKALRVLRNSPLHF. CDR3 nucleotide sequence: TGTGCCAGCAGCAAAGCGTTGAGGGTCCTCCGGAATTCACCCCTCCACTTT.

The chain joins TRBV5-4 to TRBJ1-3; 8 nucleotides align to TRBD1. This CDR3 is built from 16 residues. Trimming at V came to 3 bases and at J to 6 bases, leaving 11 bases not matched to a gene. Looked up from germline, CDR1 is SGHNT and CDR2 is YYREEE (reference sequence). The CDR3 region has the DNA TGTGCCAGCAGCTCCGGACAGGGTATAACCCCAAACACCATATATTTT. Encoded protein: CASSSGQGITPNTIYF.

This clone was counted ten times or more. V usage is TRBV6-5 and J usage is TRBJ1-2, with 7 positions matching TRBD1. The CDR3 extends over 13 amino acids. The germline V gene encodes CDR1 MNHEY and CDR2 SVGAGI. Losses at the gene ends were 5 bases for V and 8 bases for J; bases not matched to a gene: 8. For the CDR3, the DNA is TGTGCCAGCAGTCAAACAGGGGCGGGAGGCTACACCTTC. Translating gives CASSQTGAGGYTF.

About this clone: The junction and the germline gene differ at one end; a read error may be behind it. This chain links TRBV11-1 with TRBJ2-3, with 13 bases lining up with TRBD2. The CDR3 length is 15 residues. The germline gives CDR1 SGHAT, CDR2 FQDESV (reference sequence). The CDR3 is CASNLLAGGVDTQYF. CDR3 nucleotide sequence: TGTGCCAGCAACTTACTAGCGGGAGGGGTAGATACGCAGTATTTT.

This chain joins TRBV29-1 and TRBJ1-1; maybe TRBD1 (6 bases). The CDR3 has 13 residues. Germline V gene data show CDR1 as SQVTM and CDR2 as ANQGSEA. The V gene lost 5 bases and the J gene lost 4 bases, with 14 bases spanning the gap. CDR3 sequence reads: CSVLGHLGTEAFF. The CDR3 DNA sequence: TGCAGCGTTTTGGGACACCTAGGCACTGAAGCTTTCTTT.

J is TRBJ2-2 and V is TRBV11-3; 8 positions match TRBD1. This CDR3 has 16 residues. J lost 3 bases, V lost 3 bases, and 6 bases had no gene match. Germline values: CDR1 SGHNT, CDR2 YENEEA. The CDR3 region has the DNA TGTGCCAGCAGCTTCGGACAGGGTCGGGACACCGGGGAGCTGTTTTTT. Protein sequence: CASSFGQGRDTGELFF.

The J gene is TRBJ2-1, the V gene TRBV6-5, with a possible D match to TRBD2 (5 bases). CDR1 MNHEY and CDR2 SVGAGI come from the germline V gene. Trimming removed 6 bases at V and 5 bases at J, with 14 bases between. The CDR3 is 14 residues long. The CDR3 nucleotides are TGTGCCAGCAGACCTATTGGAGCGGACAATGAGCAGTTCTTC. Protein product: CASRPIGADNEQFF.

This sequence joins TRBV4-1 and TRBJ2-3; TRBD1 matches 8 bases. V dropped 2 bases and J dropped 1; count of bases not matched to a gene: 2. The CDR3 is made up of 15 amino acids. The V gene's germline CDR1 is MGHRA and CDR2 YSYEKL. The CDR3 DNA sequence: TGCGCCAGCAGCCAACGGGGACAGGGCACAGATACGCAGTATTTT. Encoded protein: CASSQRGQGTDTQYF.

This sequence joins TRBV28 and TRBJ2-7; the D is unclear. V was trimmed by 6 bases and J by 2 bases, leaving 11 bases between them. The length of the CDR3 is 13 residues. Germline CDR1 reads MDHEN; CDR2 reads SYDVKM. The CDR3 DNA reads TGTGCCAGCAGCTTCTCTACCCCCTACGAGCAGTACTTC. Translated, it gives CASSFSTPYEQYF.

The DNA for the CDR3 is TGTGCCAGCAGAGGACCCATGGGACAGGGGATACACGAGCAGTACTTC. Translated: CASRGPMGQGIHEQYF. The chain joins TRBV21-1 to TRBJ2-7; TRBD1 is taken as the D call from the table, unchecked against the DNA. TRBV21-1 is an annotated pseudogene. The CDR3 totals 16 residues.

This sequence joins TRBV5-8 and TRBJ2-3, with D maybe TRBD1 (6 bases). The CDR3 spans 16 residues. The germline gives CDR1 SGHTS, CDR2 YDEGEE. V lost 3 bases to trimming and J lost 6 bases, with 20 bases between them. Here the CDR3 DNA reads TGTGCCAGCAGCTGGGCTACAGGGACGTGGGAGGATACGCAGTATTTT. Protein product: CASSWATGTWEDTQYF.

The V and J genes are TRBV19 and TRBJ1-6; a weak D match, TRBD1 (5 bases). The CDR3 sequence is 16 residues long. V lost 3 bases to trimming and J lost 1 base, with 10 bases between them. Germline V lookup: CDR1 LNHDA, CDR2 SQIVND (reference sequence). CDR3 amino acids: CASSMGQNSYNSPLHF. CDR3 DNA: TGTGCCAGTAGTATGGGGCAGAATTCCTATAATTCACCCCTCCACTTT.